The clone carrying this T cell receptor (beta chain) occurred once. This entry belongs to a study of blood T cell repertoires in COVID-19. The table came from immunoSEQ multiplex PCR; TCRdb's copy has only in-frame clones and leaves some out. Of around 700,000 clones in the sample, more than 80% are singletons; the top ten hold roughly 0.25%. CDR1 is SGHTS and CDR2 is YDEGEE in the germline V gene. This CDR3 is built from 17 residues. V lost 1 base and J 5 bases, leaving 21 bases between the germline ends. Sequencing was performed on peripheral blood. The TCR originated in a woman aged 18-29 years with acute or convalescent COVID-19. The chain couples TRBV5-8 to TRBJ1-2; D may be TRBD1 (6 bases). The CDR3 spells CASSLWAGEGSDYGYTF. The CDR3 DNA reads TGTGCCAGCAGCTTGTGGGCAGGGGAAGGCAGTGATTATGGCTACACCTTC.